This T cell receptor beta chain stems from a study of blood T cell repertoires in COVID-19. At the level of the study: Acute and convalescent COVID-19 specimens originated in the United States, Italy and Spain. Sources were T cells, B-cell-depleted T cells, or PBMCs; the material itself was cDNA or gDNA.

CDR3 length equals 15 residues. CDR1 is LNHDA, CDR2 SQIVND, per germline (reference sequence). Deletions cut 4 bases from V and 7 bases from J, with 14 bases between. Sequencing used immunoSEQ multiplex PCR; TCRdb keeps in-frame clones, though not all of them. The profile covers 200,000 to 300,000 clones, with about 83% appearing a single time and roughly 5.5% taken by the ten largest. This clonotype was obtained from a human donor in a cohort sampled during active COVID-19. The chain employs TRBV19 and TRBJ1-6, with a weak D call TRBD1 (6 bases). Specimen: peripheral blood. This CDR3 is CASSSTGSGNSPLHF. The CDR3 DNA follows: TGTGCCAGTAGTAGCACAGGGTCAGGGAATTCACCCCTCCACTTT. Looking up the rest from reference TRBV19 and TRBJ1-6 gives the full variable domain: DGGITQSPKYLFRKEGQNVTLSCEQNLNHDAMYWYRQDPGQGLRLIYYSQIVNDFQKGDIAEGYSVSREKKESFPLTVTSAQKNPTAFYLCASSSTGSGNSPLHFGNGTRLTVT.